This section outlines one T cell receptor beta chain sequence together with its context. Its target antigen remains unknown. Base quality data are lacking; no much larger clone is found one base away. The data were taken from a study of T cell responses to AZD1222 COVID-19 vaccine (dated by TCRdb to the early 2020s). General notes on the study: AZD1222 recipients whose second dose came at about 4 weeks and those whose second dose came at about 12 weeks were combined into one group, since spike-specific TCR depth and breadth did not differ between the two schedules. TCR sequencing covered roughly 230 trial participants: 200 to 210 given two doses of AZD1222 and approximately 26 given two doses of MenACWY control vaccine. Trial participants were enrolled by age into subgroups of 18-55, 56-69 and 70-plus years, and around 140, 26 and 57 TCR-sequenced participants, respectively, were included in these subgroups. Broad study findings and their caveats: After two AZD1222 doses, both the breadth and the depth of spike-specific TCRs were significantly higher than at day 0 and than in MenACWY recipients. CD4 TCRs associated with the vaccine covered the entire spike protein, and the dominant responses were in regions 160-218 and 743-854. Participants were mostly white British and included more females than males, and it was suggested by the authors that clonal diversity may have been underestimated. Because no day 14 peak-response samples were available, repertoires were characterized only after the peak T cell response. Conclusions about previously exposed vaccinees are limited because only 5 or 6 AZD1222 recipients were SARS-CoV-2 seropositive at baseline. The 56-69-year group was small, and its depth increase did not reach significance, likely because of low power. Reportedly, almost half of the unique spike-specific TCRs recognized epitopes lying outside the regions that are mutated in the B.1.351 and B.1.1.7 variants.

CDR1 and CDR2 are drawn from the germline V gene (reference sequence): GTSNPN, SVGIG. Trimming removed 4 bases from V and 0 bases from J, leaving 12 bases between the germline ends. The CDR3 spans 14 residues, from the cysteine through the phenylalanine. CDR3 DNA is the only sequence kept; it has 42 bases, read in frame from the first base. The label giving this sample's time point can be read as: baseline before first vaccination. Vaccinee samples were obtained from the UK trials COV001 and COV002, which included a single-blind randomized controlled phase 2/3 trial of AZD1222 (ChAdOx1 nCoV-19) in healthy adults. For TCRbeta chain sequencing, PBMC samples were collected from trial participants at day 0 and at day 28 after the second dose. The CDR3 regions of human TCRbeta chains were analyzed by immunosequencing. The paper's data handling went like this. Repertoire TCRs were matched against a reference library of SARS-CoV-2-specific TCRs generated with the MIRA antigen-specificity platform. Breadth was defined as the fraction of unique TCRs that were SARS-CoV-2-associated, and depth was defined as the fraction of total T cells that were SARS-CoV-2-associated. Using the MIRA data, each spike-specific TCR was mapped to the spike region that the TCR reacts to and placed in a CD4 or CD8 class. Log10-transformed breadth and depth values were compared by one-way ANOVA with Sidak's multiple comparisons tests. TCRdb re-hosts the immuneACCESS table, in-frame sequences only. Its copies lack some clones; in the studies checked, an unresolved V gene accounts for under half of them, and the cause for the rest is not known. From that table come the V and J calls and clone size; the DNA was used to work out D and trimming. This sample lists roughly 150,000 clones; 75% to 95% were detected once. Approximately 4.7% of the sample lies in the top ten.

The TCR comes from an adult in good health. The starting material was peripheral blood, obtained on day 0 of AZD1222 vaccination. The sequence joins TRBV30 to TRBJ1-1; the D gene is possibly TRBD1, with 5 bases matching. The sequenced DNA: TGTGCCTGGAACGGAGGACACTTGAACACTGAAGCTTTCTTT. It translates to CAWNGGHLNTEAFF.